The 14 T cell receptor beta chains listed next were all sequenced from one sample in a study of cytomegalovirus exposure and HLA in healthy donors. Use of 60 Vbeta and 13 Jbeta primers characterized the PCR. Generated by immunoSEQ multiplex PCR, the TCRdb table keeps only in-frame clones and is missing some. The sample consists of some 190,000 clones, more than 75% of them appearing once. Sequenced: PBMCs. The receptors shown here come from a woman aged 25 to 39 in good health and CMV-seropositive.

There are a few counts of this clone. In the same sample, other DNA sequences code for this CDR3. The V and J genes are TRBV7-9 and TRBJ2-7; 9 nucleotides match TRBD1. The germline CDR1 and CDR2 sequences are SEHNR and FQNEAQ (reference sequence). The CDR3 is 16 amino acids. Unmatched junction bases numbered 4, after V lost 0 bases and J lost 1 base. CDR3 coding DNA: TGTGCCAGCAGCTTAGCAACAGGGGGCCGTTCCTACGAGCAGTACTTC. Its protein product is CASSLATGGRSYEQYF.

The V and J genes are TRBV6-1 and TRBJ2-2, with 11 bases aligning to TRBD2. The CDR3 sequence is 16 residues long. V trimming: 4 bases; J trimming: 1 base; junction bases outside the gene matches: 2. Germline V lookup: CDR1 MNHNS, CDR2 SASEGT. CDR3 nucleotides: TGTGCCAGCAGTGTCACTAGCGGGGGGAACACCGGGGAGCTGTTTTTT. It codes for CASSVTSGGNTGELFF.

This clone appeared a few times. This same CDR3 is encoded by further DNA sequences in the sample. The chain uses TRBV28 and TRBJ2-5; D unclear. Germline CDR1 MDHEN, CDR2 SYDVKM. Trimming pared 3 bases from V and 4 bases from J, leaving 3 bases between. The CDR3 length is 11 residues. The CDR3 DNA reads as TGTGCCAGCAGTTTGAGAGAGACCCAGTACTTC. It is translated as CASSLRETQYF.

The rearrangement uses TRBV6-6 and TRBJ2-1; 10 bases match TRBD2. CDR3 length equals 15 residues. The V and J ends lost 5 bases and 6 bases, in that order; junction bases with no gene match: 7. Germline V gene data show CDR1 as MNHNY and CDR2 as SVGAGI (reference sequence). CDR3 amino acids: CASSEKRGGLNEQFF. CDR3 coding DNA: TGTGCCAGCAGTGAGAAGCGGGGGGGCCTCAATGAGCAGTTCTTC.

Turning to this clone: A read error may account for a junction end that differs from germline. The chain links TRBV11-3 to TRBJ1-2; D is perhaps TRBD1 (6 bases). The V gene's germline CDR1 is SGHNT and CDR2 YENEEA. This CDR3 is built from 11 residues. In DNA form, the CDR3 reads TGTGCCAGCAGCCGGACAGCCGGTCTGTCCTTC. It translates to CASSRTAGLSF.

The chain uses TRBV2 and TRBJ1-2, with 7 positions matching TRBD1. This CDR3 comprises 13 residues. CDR1 and CDR2 from the germline V gene are SNHLY and FYNNEI. V lost 7 bases and J lost 7; bases outside the gene matches: 9. This chain's CDR3 is CASTDRARGGYTF. The CDR3 DNA follows: TGTGCCAGCACCGACAGGGCCCGCGGTGGCTACACCTTC.

The chain couples TRBV10-2 to TRBJ2-7, with TRBD1 as a possible D gene (6 bases). Germline CDR1 and CDR2: WSHSY and SAAADI. The CDR3 is 16 amino acids. With 0 bases removed from V and 0 bases from J, the gap between germline ends came to 12 bases. The CDR3 loop is CASSESGQGLSYEQYF. In DNA form, the CDR3 reads TGCGCCAGCAGTGAGTCAGGGCAGGGGCTCTCCTACGAGCAGTACTTC.

The rearrangement joins TRBV18 to TRBJ1-5, with a possible D match to TRBD1 (5 bases). The length of the CDR3 is 14 residues. CDR1 is KGHSH and CDR2 is LQKENI in the germline V gene. Trimming cost V 5 bases and J 2 bases, with 10 bases left between them. The chain's CDR3 is CASSAREGNQPQHF. CDR3 coding DNA: TGTGCCAGCTCAGCCAGGGAAGGCAATCAGCCCCAGCATTTT.

The chain links TRBV18 to TRBJ1-3; D is perhaps TRBD1 (5 bases). V was trimmed by 3 bases and J by 0 bases, leaving 21 bases between them. Looked up from germline, CDR1 is KGHSH and CDR2 is LQKENI. The CDR3 is 19 amino acids. The CDR3 here is CASSPYDSAGLLSGNTIYF. In DNA, the CDR3 is TGTGCCAGCTCACCGTACGACTCTGCGGGGCTCCTCTCTGGAAACACCATATATTTT.

This chain joins TRBV5-1 and TRBJ2-1; TRBD1 matches 8 bases. The ends lost 4 bases at V and 0 bases at J; junction bases unmatched: 3. The CDR3 sequence is 15 residues long. Germline-derived CDR1 and CDR2 are SGHRS and YFSETQ. CDR3 sequence (DNA): TGCGCCAGCAGCGTCGACAGGGGCTCCTACAATGAGCAGTTCTTC. Protein sequence: CASSVDRGSYNEQFF.

This clone has just one count. The V call is TRBV4-3, the J call TRBJ2-4, with 7 bases that match TRBD1. Trimming cost V 4 bases and J 12 bases; bases outside gene matches: 18. The CDR3 has 16 amino acids. Germline CDR1 LGHNA, CDR2 YSLEER. Here the CDR3 DNA reads TGCGCCAGCAGCCCTCAGGTAGGGGGCGGAACGGACAGTCAGTACTTC. Amino acid sequence: CASSPQVGGGTDSQYF.

The chain combines TRBV11-2 with TRBJ2-2; D remains ambiguous. Germline CDR1 SGHAT, CDR2 FQNNGV. V gave up 2 bases and J gave up 9 bases, with 13 bases separating them. This CDR3 contains 14 residues. The CDR3 coding sequence is TGTGCCAGCAGCTTATATAGCCGTCGGTGGGAGCTGTTTTTT. This codes for CASSLYSRRWELFF.

This sequence joins TRBV5-4 and TRBJ2-7; D not certain. The germline CDR1 and CDR2 sequences are SGHNT and YYREEE (reference sequence). V dropped 1 base and J dropped 2 bases, with 7 bases sitting between them. The CDR3 runs to 13 residues. CDR3 loop: CASSLNRAYEQYF. The CDR3 bases are TGTGCCAGCAGCTTGAACAGAGCCTACGAGCAGTACTTC.

This chain uses TRBV13 with TRBJ2-7; TRBD1 agrees at 7 bases. The V and J ends lost 0 bases and 1 base, in that order; junction bases with no gene match: 3. This CDR3 contains 15 residues. Germline V lookup: CDR1 PRHDT, CDR2 FYEKMQ (reference sequence). CDR3 DNA sequence: TGTGCCAGCAGCTTAGGCCGACAGGGATCCTACGAGCAGTACTTC. Translated, it gives CASSLGRQGSYEQYF.